This T cell receptor (beta chain) was sequenced in a study of blood T cell repertoires in COVID-19. In the study overall: Some COVID-19 samples were acute and others convalescent; all came from the United States, Italy and Spain. Sources were T cells, B-cell-depleted T cells, or PBMCs; the material itself was cDNA or gDNA.

The authors' processing: Nucleated cell counts were estimated from reference gene primer amplification. Sequencing used immunoSEQ multiplex PCR; TCRdb keeps in-frame clones, though not all of them. V and J calls and clone size come straight from that table; D and trimming were deduced from the DNA. Seen here are approximately 230,000 clones, 75% to 90% observed once, and the top ten hold around 2.2%. CDR3 length: 15 amino acids. V lost 3 bases and J lost 0, with 11 bases in between. Germline V gene sequence: CDR1 MGHRA, CDR2 YSYEKL. The sequence came from a man younger than 40 who had recovered from COVID-19. The J gene is TRBJ1-2, the V gene TRBV4-1, with D possibly matching TRBD1 (5 bases). Source material: peripheral blood. The CDR3 loop is CASSQYDRANYGYTF. The CDR3 coding sequence is TGCGCCAGCAGCCAGTATGACAGAGCTAACTATGGCTACACCTTC.